This T cell receptor (beta chain) is drawn from a study of shared clonotypes between healthy human individuals. The study, taken as a whole, reports: In several donors, around 4.8% of naive CD4 clonotypes appeared in common. Non-shared clonotypes had lower generation probabilities than those shared by all four donors. The genetic and exposure-history diversity represented was limited by few donors.

About this clone: The target antigen is unknown.

CD45RO-negative cells were positively selected for CCR7, leaving out terminally differentiated effector memory CD45RA+ cells. Within Nashville, Tennessee resided all donors, each a Caucasian adult. CDR1 and CDR2 from the germline V gene are SGHDT and YYEEEE. The V end lost 9 bases, the J end lost 3 bases, and 16 bases lay between the germline ends. This CDR3 comprises 14 residues. TCRdb's copy holds only in-frame clones and misses some; the assay was immunoSEQ multiplex PCR. Among approximately 590,000 clones, over 95% were seen once, and the ten largest hold 0.09% to 0.13%. The sequence was obtained from a woman under 40 in good health. The rearrangement links TRBV5-6 to TRBJ2-1, with a weak D call TRBD2 (6 bases). What was sequenced was naive CD8+ T cells sorted from blood. The CDR3 loop reads CATQGGNLYNEQFF. CDR3 DNA: TGTGCCACTCAGGGCGGGAACCTCTACAATGAGCAGTTCTTC.